Included here is one T cell receptor beta chain sequence, with context. This clone was detected once. It lacks a known antigen. The sample holds no much larger clone one base away, and base qualities are not on file. The same CDR3 can be traced to other DNA sequences in this sample. This record belongs to a study of EBV T-cell therapy then PD-1 blockade in nasopharyngeal carcinoma (dated by TCRdb to the early 2020s). Genomic DNA was extracted from sorted cells using the Qiagen DNeasy Kit. The immunoSEQ platform was used for deep sequencing of the TCR beta chain. On the authors' methods: Repertoire data analysis was performed with the immunoSEQ Analyzer software. What TCRdb holds here is the immuneACCESS table cut down to in-frame rearrangements. Part of the clones is not present; checked against another copy, under half of the missing clones reflect an unresolved V gene, and the others are unexplained. V and J calls plus clone size are reproduced from that table; the DNA served to infer D and trimming. The sample data list fewer than 20,000 clones, and roughly 84% of these were observed just once. The ten biggest clones cover around 29% of the sample.

From a lookup of the germline V gene, CDR1 and CDR2 are MNHNS and SASEGT. The CDR3 starts with the cysteine, ends with the phenylalanine, and has 15 residues. Only the CDR3 DNA is retained, 45 bases long and in frame from the first base. Trimming leaves V shorter by 0 bases and J shorter by 2 bases, with the junction holding 1 base beyond the gene matches. This specimen's treatment or condition label, interpreted: AdE1-LMPpoly-expanded autologous EBV-specific T-cell therapy followed by anti-PD-1 nivolumab. This TCR was recovered from a man aged 40-55 years with nasopharyngeal carcinoma. Sequencing was performed on CD8+ T cells from blood, taken around day 34 from a patient whose treatment included autologous EBV-specific T cells and nivolumab. Recombination linked TRBV6-1 to TRBJ2-7; 10 middle bases align to TRBD2. CDR3 loop: CASSEASGGAYEQYF. In nucleotide form, the sequence is TGTGCCAGCAGTGAAGCGAGCGGGGGGGCCTACGAGCAGTACTTC.